The 16 T cell receptor beta chains below come from one sample, sequenced in a study of T cell responses to AZD1222 COVID-19 vaccine. Sequencing was performed with immunoSEQ multiplex PCR; in TCRdb, only in-frame clones are kept and a portion is missing. Among 120,000 to 150,000 clones listed, around 90% were seen once. The sequencing here drew on peripheral blood, taken 28 days after the second dose of the MenACWY control vaccine. The receptors here all came from an adult who received the MenACWY meningococcal vaccine as a control.

This clone has more than one count but fewer than ten. V is TRBV29-1 and J is TRBJ1-5, with D unclear. Germline values: CDR1 SQVTM, CDR2 ANQGSEA. Trimming cost V 4 bases and J 2 bases, with 15 bases left between them. This CDR3 contains 15 residues. The CDR3 coding sequence is TGCAGCGTTGCGGACGGTTTACTTGGCAATCAGCCCCAGCATTTT. Protein: CSVADGLLGNQPQHF.

CDR3 loop: CASSPEGQDTQYF. The CDR3 DNA reads TGCGCCAGCAGCCCGGAGGGGCAGGATACGCAGTATTTT. The genes are TRBV5-1 and TRBJ2-3, with D possibly TRBD2 on 6 matching bases. Germline CDR1 reads SGHRS; CDR2 reads YFSETQ. The CDR3 consists of 13 residues. V dropped 4 bases and J dropped 6 bases, with 12 bases sitting between them.

Only one count was recorded for this clone. The genes are TRBV12-3 or TRBV12-4 and TRBJ1-1, with TRBD1 as a possible D gene (6 bases). Trimming removed 3 bases from V and 11 bases from J, with 13 bases in between. The CDR3 has 12 residues. As DNA, the CDR3 is TGTGCCAGCAGTTTTTCACAGGGCGAGGCTTTCTTT. Amino acid sequence: CASSFSQGEAFF.

This clone was seen just once. The rearrangement links TRBV28 to TRBJ2-1; unclear D gene. Germline V lookup: CDR1 MDHEN, CDR2 SYDVKM. Trimming left V 6 bases short and J 4 bases short, with 10 bases between. The length of the CDR3 is 13 residues. CDR3 residues: CASSRHLYNEQFF. CDR3 sequence (DNA): TGTGCCAGCAGCCGACACCTATACAATGAGCAGTTCTTC.

V gene TRBV5-1 combines with J gene TRBJ2-7; TRBD2 aligns across 14 bases. Germline trimming cut 3 bases from V and 3 bases from J; bases unmatched to any gene: 5. This CDR3 spans 16 amino acids. Per the germline V gene, CDR1 is SGHRS and CDR2 is YFSETQ. The DNA of the CDR3 is TGCGCCAGCAGCTCCGAGGGACTAGCGGGAGTCTACGAGCAGTACTTC. The encoded protein is CASSSEGLAGVYEQYF.

As DNA, the CDR3 is TGTGCCAGCAGCGCAAAGGGGGAGCAGTACTTC. This sequence encodes CASSAKGEQYF. The genes are TRBV5-4 and TRBJ2-7; a possible D gene is TRBD1 (5 bases). V was shortened by 4 bases and J by 7 bases, with 9 bases between the two germline ends. The germline gives CDR1 SGHNT, CDR2 YYREEE (reference sequence). The CDR3 sequence is 11 residues long.

The chain couples TRBV2 to TRBJ1-4, with unresolved D. The CDR3 totals 12 residues. Trimming took 6 bases from V and 6 from J, leaving 8 bases between them. Germline V lookup: CDR1 SNHLY, CDR2 FYNNEI. This CDR3 reads CASRGQDEKLFF. CDR3 bases: TGTGCCAGCAGGGGCCAAGATGAAAAACTGTTTTTT.

The sample holds one count of this clone. The rearrangement joins TRBV27 to TRBJ1-6; 11 bases are shared with TRBD1. With V trimmed by 1 base and J by 10 bases, 3 bases remained unmatched. The CDR3 length is 15 residues. The germline V gene encodes CDR1 MNHEY and CDR2 SMNVEV (reference sequence). CDR3 region: CASSLWTGGGSPLHF. The CDR3, as DNA: TGTGCCAGCAGTTTATGGACAGGGGGCGGCTCACCCCTCCACTTT.

The V call is TRBV19, the J call TRBJ1-3, with no clear D. This CDR3 comprises 16 residues. Germline values: CDR1 LNHDA, CDR2 SQIVND (reference sequence). With 3 bases removed from V and 4 bases from J, the gap between germline ends came to 16 bases. CDR3 loop: CASSIVGGNAGNTIYF. DNA of the CDR3: TGTGCCAGTAGTATCGTCGGCGGGAACGCGGGAAACACCATATATTTT.

The chain couples TRBV27 to TRBJ2-7, with 11 bases matching TRBD2. Germline V gene lookup returns CDR1 MNHEY and CDR2 SMNVEV (reference sequence). The CDR3 runs 19 residues. V was pared by 8 bases and J by 0 bases, with 18 bases of the junction left unmatched. The CDR3 sequence: CASARGGASGRRGSYEQYF. CDR3 DNA sequence: TGTGCCAGCGCCCGGGGGGGGGCTAGCGGGAGGAGGGGCTCCTACGAGCAGTACTTC.

The chain is built from TRBV11-3 and TRBJ1-1, with 7 bases identical to TRBD1. This CDR3 is built from 17 residues. V lost 4 bases to trimming and J lost 0 bases; unmatched junction nucleotides: 11. Germline-derived CDR1 and CDR2 are SGHNT and YENEEA. The CDR3 nucleotides are TGTGCCAGCAGCTCCGGGACAGTGGGCCTAGTGAACACTGAAGCTTTCTTT. This sequence encodes CASSSGTVGLVNTEAFF.

This clone was observed once. CDR3 sequence (DNA): TGTGCCAGCAGGCGCCTCACAGGGAGTGGCTACACCTTC. As protein: CASRRLTGSGYTF. The chain combines TRBV7-9 with TRBJ1-2, with a possible D match to TRBD1 (6 bases). The germline V gene has CDR1 SEHNR and CDR2 FQNEAQ (reference sequence). This CDR3 spans 13 amino acids. V was pared by 6 bases and J by 7 bases, with 15 bases between.

The gene calls are TRBV19 and TRBJ2-1, with 7 positions matching TRBD1. V was clipped by 0 bases and J by 7 bases; unmatched bases: 12. This CDR3 spans 17 amino acids. Germline assignment: CDR1 LNHDA and CDR2 SQIVND (reference sequence). The CDR3 sequence is CASSIDQGVLPPNEQFF. DNA for the CDR3: TGTGCCAGTAGTATAGATCAGGGGGTCCTACCCCCGAATGAGCAGTTCTTC.

The J gene is TRBJ1-1, the V gene TRBV7-2; no clear D. Germline CDR1 reads SGHTA; CDR2 reads FQGNSA. V was cut by 2 bases and J by 7 bases, with 11 bases left in between. This CDR3 has 13 amino acids. The CDR3 region is CASSLLGQGEAFF. The CDR3, as DNA: TGTGCCAGCAGCTTACTGGGCCAAGGTGAAGCTTTCTTT. The variable domain in full, with the rest retrieved from reference TRBV7-2 and TRBJ1-1, is GAGVSQSPSNKVTEKGKDVELRCDPISGHTALYWYRQSLGQGLEFLIYFQGNSAPDKSGLPSDRFSAERTGGSVSTLTIQRTQQEDSAVYLCASSLLGQGEAFFGQGTRLTVV.

The chain joins TRBV4-3 to TRBJ1-1; TRBD1 agrees at 8 bases. CDR1 and CDR2 (germline): LGHNA, YSLEER. The CDR3 runs to 13 residues. The ends lost 4 bases at V and 5 bases at J; junction bases unmatched: 3. The CDR3 loop is CASSLRQGTEAFF. CDR3 nucleotides: TGCGCCAGCAGCCTCCGACAGGGGACTGAAGCTTTCTTT.

CDR3: CASSRGQGPDTQYF. In DNA form, the CDR3 reads TGTGCCAGCAGCCGCGGCCAAGGCCCAGATACGCAGTATTTT. This chain uses TRBV3-1 (or the pseudogene TRBV3-2) with TRBJ2-3; D is uncertain. The germline V gene encodes CDR1 LGHDT and CDR2 YNNKEL (reference sequence). V was cut by 4 bases and J by 4 bases, with 12 bases left in between. CDR3 length equals 14 residues.